This paragraph covers one T cell receptor (beta chain) sequence. This entry belongs to a study of blood T cell repertoires in COVID-19. Across the study: Material from acute and convalescent COVID-19 was sourced from the United States, Italy and Spain.

Participant-reported clinical history was the basis for cohort assignment. Recovery meant two consecutive negative NP/OP PCR tests, professional clearance, or resolved symptoms. Germline values: CDR1 MDHEN, CDR2 SYDVKM. This CDR3 spans 15 amino acids. The J segment lost 3 bases and the V segment lost 5 bases, leaving 9 bases of the junction unmatched. Only in-frame clones appear in the TCRdb table, and some are missing; sequencing was by immunoSEQ multiplex PCR. Seen here are some 230,000 clones, approximately 84% observed once, and the top ten hold approximately 16%. The TCR comes from a man in his forties who had recovered from COVID-19. Material: PBMCs or T cells enriched from blood (not recorded which). This chain joins TRBV28 and TRBJ2-7, with 8 bases lining up with TRBD2. CDR3: CASSPPRRGVYEQYF. The CDR3 coding sequence is TGTGCCAGCAGTCCCCCGAGGCGGGGGGTCTACGAGCAGTACTTC.